One sample yielded the 17 T cell receptor beta chains listed below, sequenced in a study of blood T cell repertoires in COVID-19. Only in-frame clones appear in the TCRdb table, and some are missing; sequencing was by immunoSEQ multiplex PCR. The sample carries under 300,000 clones, approximately 82% recorded once. Input material: peripheral blood. Receptors were obtained from a man in his fifties or sixties who had recovered from COVID-19.

The V call is TRBV5-1, the J call TRBJ1-4, with 8 bases matching TRBD1. The CDR3 is 16 amino acids. Trimming took 0 bases from V and 7 from J; bases not matched to a gene: 8. Germline values: CDR1 SGHRS, CDR2 YFSETQ. The CDR3 reads CASSLGSSGGGEKLFF. DNA for the CDR3: TGCGCCAGCAGCTTGGGTTCGTCAGGGGGCGGTGAAAAACTGTTTTTT.

V gene TRBV5-1 combines with J gene TRBJ2-7; no clear D. Germline V gene lookup returns CDR1 SGHRS and CDR2 YFSETQ. The CDR3 runs to 14 residues. V was pared by 6 bases and J by 0 bases, with 13 bases between. Here the CDR3 DNA reads TGCGCCAGCAAGAGCTCAGCGACCTCCTACGAGCAGTACTTC. Its protein product is CASKSSATSYEQYF.

V is TRBV29-1 and J is TRBJ2-5; 13 nucleotides agree with TRBD2. J lost 4 bases, V lost 5 bases, and 7 bases had no gene match. This CDR3 has 15 amino acids. Germline CDR1 reads SQVTM; CDR2 reads ANQGSEA. CDR3 nucleotides: TGCAGCGTTAAAACTAGCGGGGGGGCTGGAGAGACCCAGTACTTC. Protein sequence: CSVKTSGGAGETQYF.

The chain uses TRBV30 and TRBJ1-1, with D tentatively TRBD1 (6 bases). Germline V gene data show CDR1 as GTSNPN and CDR2 as SVGIG (reference sequence). The V end lost 0 bases, the J end lost 10 bases, and 15 bases lay between the germline ends. CDR3 length: 13 amino acids. The chain's CDR3 is CAWSVVEGGRAFF. CDR3 in DNA: TGTGCCTGGAGTGTGGTGGAAGGGGGTAGAGCTTTCTTT.

Details on this clone: This specimen includes other DNA sequences encoding the same CDR3. The rearrangement uses TRBV5-1 and TRBJ2-2; TRBD1 matches at 7 bases. After removal of 4 bases from V and 5 bases from J, the junction contained 8 bases not matched to a gene. The CDR3 extends over 15 amino acids. The germline gives CDR1 SGHRS, CDR2 YFSETQ. CDR3 sequence: CASSPDRVGTGELFF. DNA of the CDR3: TGCGCCAGCAGCCCCGACAGGGTTGGGACCGGGGAGCTGTTTTTT.

V gene TRBV18 combines with J gene TRBJ2-1; 15 bases line up with TRBD2. The CDR3 is 16 residues long. CDR1 and CDR2 (germline): KGHSH, LQKENI. Germline trimming cut 6 bases from V and 5 bases from J; bases unmatched to any gene: 5. CDR3 sequence (DNA): TGTGCCAGCTCGGGACTAGCGGGGGGCCCACACAATGAGCAGTTCTTC. Residues: CASSGLAGGPHNEQFF. Using reference TRBV18 and TRBJ2-1 for the parts outside the CDR3, the full variable domain is NAGVMQNPRHLVRRRGQEARLRCSPMKGHSHVYWYRQLPEEGLKFMVYLQKENIIDESGMPKERFSAEFPKEGPSILRIQQVVRGDSAAYFCASSGLAGGPHNEQFFGPGTRLTVL.

The chain couples TRBV7-8 to TRBJ2-5; TRBD2 is a possible D gene (6 bases). The V end was cut by 4 bases, the J end by 6 bases, with 21 bases between. The CDR3 covers 16 residues. Germline V gives CDR1 SGHVS, CDR2 FQNEAQ. The CDR3 DNA reads as TGTGCCAGCAGCTCCCCGGGACGGGGGTTCGATCAGACCCAGTACTTC. It codes for CASSSPGRGFDQTQYF.

This sequence joins TRBV5-6 and TRBJ1-4; D unresolved. From germline, CDR1 is SGHDT and CDR2 YYEEEE. Trimming removed 1 base at V and 0 bases at J, with 4 bases between. The CDR3 runs to 14 residues. The CDR3 loop is CASSLYTTNEKLFF. CDR3 sequence (DNA): TGTGCCAGCAGCTTGTACACAACTAATGAAAAACTGTTTTTT.

J is TRBJ2-7 and V is TRBV4-1; TRBD2 aligns across 13 bases. Germline values: CDR1 MGHRA, CDR2 YSYEKL. V was pared by 4 bases and J by 1 base, with 16 bases of the junction left unmatched. The CDR3 totals 20 residues. The CDR3 DNA is TGCGCCAGCAGCCCCCAAGCCGGGGGGAGACTAGCGGGAGGATCCTACGAGCAGTACTTC. This codes for CASSPQAGGRLAGGSYEQYF.

The V gene is TRBV15, the J gene TRBJ1-1; TRBD1 matches at 8 bases. V lost 1 base to trimming and J lost 11 bases; unmatched junction nucleotides: 9. There are 14 residues in the CDR3. Looked up from germline, CDR1 is LNHNV and CDR2 is YYDKDF (reference sequence). In DNA form, the CDR3 reads TGTGCCACCAGCAGAGGTGGGTACAGGGGGTCCGCTTTCTTT. It encodes CATSRGGYRGSAFF.

This chain links TRBV4-1 with TRBJ2-5; maybe TRBD2 (7 bases). Trimming left V 4 bases short and J 4 bases short, with 19 bases between. Germline assignment: CDR1 MGHRA and CDR2 YSYEKL. The CDR3 length is 16 residues. CDR3 nucleotide sequence: TGCGCCAGCAGCCGAACTAGCGAGGGGGGTCGAGAGACCCAGTACTTC. This codes for CASSRTSEGGRETQYF.

The J gene is TRBJ1-5, the V gene TRBV6-5; D unresolved. The V gene lost 10 bases and the J gene lost 5 bases, with 15 bases spanning the gap. The CDR3 runs to 13 residues. Per the germline V gene, CDR1 is MNHEY and CDR2 is SVGAGI. The CDR3 DNA sequence: TGTGCCAACCCGATACAGAAGTATCAGCCCCAGCATTTT. Its protein product is CANPIQKYQPQHF.

This clone was counted once. The chain recombines TRBV6-2 or TRBV6-3 with TRBJ1-5; 7 bases agree with TRBD1. CDR1 and CDR2 from the germline V gene are MNHEY and SVGEGT. Germline trimming cut 2 bases from V and 2 bases from J; bases unmatched to any gene: 3. The CDR3 is 15 residues long. CDR3 sequence: CASSYGQGGNQPQHF. The CDR3 DNA sequence: TGTGCCAGCAGTTACGGGCAGGGGGGCAATCAGCCCCAGCATTTT.

This chain uses TRBV19 with TRBJ2-6; 10 bases fit TRBD1. V lost 3 bases and J lost 2; bases outside the gene matches: 4. CDR1 and CDR2 (germline): LNHDA, SQIVND (reference sequence). The CDR3 has 17 amino acids. As DNA, the CDR3 is TGTGCCAGTAGTATGACAGGGGGCGGGACTGGGGCCAACGTCCTGACTTTC. It specifies CASSMTGGGTGANVLTF.

This chain uses TRBV7-9 with TRBJ2-7, with D hard to call. The CDR3 runs 15 residues. The germline V gene has CDR1 SEHNR and CDR2 FQNEAQ (reference sequence). The V end lost 5 bases, the J end lost 0 bases, and 14 bases lay between the germline ends. CDR3 coding DNA: TGTGCCAGCAGCGGGCCGGATACGCACTCCTACGAGCAGTACTTC. Amino acid sequence: CASSGPDTHSYEQYF.

The CDR3 here is CSVGAGGPRTGELFF. CDR3 bases: TGCAGCGTTGGAGCGGGAGGGCCGCGTACCGGGGAGCTGTTTTTT. The rearrangement uses TRBV29-1 and TRBJ2-2; 10 bases are shared with TRBD2. Germline V gene data show CDR1 as SQVTM and CDR2 as ANQGSEA. The ends lost 4 bases at V and 5 bases at J; junction bases unmatched: 7. The length of the CDR3 is 15 residues.

The V and J genes are TRBV5-1 and TRBJ1-4; 8 nucleotides align to TRBD1. Germline V gene data show CDR1 as SGHRS and CDR2 as YFSETQ. The V segment lost 4 bases and the J segment 8 bases; nucleotides outside the gene matches: 16. The CDR3 extends over 17 amino acids. The chain's CDR3 is CASSTSGGGPGKEKLFF. CDR3 in DNA: TGCGCCAGCAGCACCTCAGGGGGCGGTCCCGGGAAGGAAAAACTGTTTTTT.